These T cell receptor beta chains were read from a single sample in a study of T cells in Graves' hyperthyroidism and ophthalmopathy. Via MiXCR, TCRdb re-called the multiplex PCR reads, giving one row per CDR3 protein. Of approximately 600,000 distinct CDR3 sequences in the sample, roughly 14% are singletons; the top ten hold roughly 5.5%. Sequencing was done on a sample of blood. The receptor source for this set is a woman in her twenties or thirties with Graves' hyperthyroidism that later progressed to Graves' ophthalmopathy. Each CDR3 is given with its conserved first and last residue. A D gene is named only where the DNA matches it firmly. Size is stated for part of the rows, as once, few or many counts, or as a class when the clone is expanded.

size,length,J,D,V,CDR3,DNA
many,17,TRBJ1-5,.,TRBV19,CASSMTSMSGGNQPQHF,TGTGCCAGTAGTATGACCTCTATGTCAGGCGGCAATCAGCCCCAGCATTTT
many,15,TRBJ2-3,TRBD2,TRBV7-3,CASSLVAGGTDTQYF,TGTGCCAGCAGCTTAGTTGCGGGAGGCACAGATACGCAGTATTTT
.,13,TRBJ2-5,.,TRBV27,CASRLSFSGTQYF,TGTGCCAGCAGACTCAGTTTCTCAGGGACCCAGTACTTC
many,13,TRBJ2-7,.,TRBV28,CASTNSAAYEQYF,TGTGCCAGCACAAACAGCGCTGCCTACGAGCAGTACTTC
.,18,TRBJ2-7,TRBD1,TRBV20-1,CSAILRAAPGTGGYEQYF,TGCAGTGCAATTCTACGGGCCGCTCCCGGGACAGGGGGCTACGAGCAGTACTTC
many,11,TRBJ1-1,.,TRBV12-3/TRBV12-4,CASSSYPEAFF,TGTGCCAGCAGTTCCTATCCGGAAGCTTTCTTT
many,14,TRBJ2-5,.,TRBV20-1,CSEIGQIRRETQYF,TGCAGTGAAATAGGGCAAATCCGACGGGAGACCCAGTACTTC
few,14,TRBJ2-7,.,TRBV5-1,CASSLEGQAYEQYF,TGCGCCAGCAGCTTGGAAGGTCAGGCCTACGAGCAGTACTTC
few,14,TRBJ2-6,.,TRBV29-1,CSVETGSGANVLTF,TGCAGCGTTGAAACAGGATCCGGGGCCAACGTCCTGACTTTC
many,14,TRBJ2-2,.,TRBV12-3/TRBV12-4,CASSLGHNTGELFF,TGTGCCAGCAGTTTAGGCCACAACACCGGGGAGCTGTTTTTT
many,14,TRBJ2-2,.,TRBV19,CASSLFVNTGELFF,TGTGCCAGTAGTCTTTTCGTGAACACCGGGGAGCTGTTTTTT
few,14,TRBJ2-6,.,TRBV9,CASSVVSGANVLTF,TGTGCCAGCAGCGTAGTGTCTGGGGCCAACGTCCTGACTTTC
few,13,TRBJ1-4,.,TRBV29-1,CSGGWGRNEKLFF,TGCAGCGGCGGTTGGGGGCGGAATGAAAAACTGTTTTTT
many,15,TRBJ2-1,TRBD2,TRBV29-1,CSVALAGGSYNEQFF,TGCAGCGTTGCACTAGCGGGAGGATCCTACAATGAGCAGTTCTTC
.,14,TRBJ2-5,.,TRBV20-1,CSARAPGGMETQYF,TGCAGTGCTAGAGCGCCTGGGGGAATGGAGACCCAGTACTTC
many,15,TRBJ1-5,.,TRBV11-2,CASSLSFTGGQPQHF,TGTGCCAGCAGCTTAAGCTTTACGGGCGGCCAGCCCCAGCATTTT
few,16,TRBJ1-6,.,TRBV28,CASSLLGANLDSPLHF,TGTGCCAGCAGTTTACTGGGGGCGAATCTCGATTCACCCCTCCACTTT
.,14,TRBJ2-4,.,TRBV7-8,CASSLRRGRDIQYF,TGTGCCAGCAGCTTAAGGAGGGGGAGGGACATTCAGTACTTC
many,16,TRBJ2-1,TRBD2,TRBV6-1,CASSRAGTSAYNEQFF,TGTGCCAGCAGTAGGGCGGGGACTAGCGCTTACAATGAGCAGTTCTTC
many,13,TRBJ1-1,.,TRBV18,CASSYTSDTEAFF,TGTGCCAGCTCCTACACATCCGACACTGAAGCTTTCTTT
few,17,TRBJ2-2,TRBD1,TRBV11-2,CASSLRTGIVKAGELFF,TGTGCCAGCAGCCTTCGGACAGGGATAGTGAAGGCCGGGGAGCTGTTTTTT